This record looks at one TCR beta chain sequence and its context. The germline gives CDR1 MNHEY, CDR2 SVGAGI. The CDR3 extends over 15 amino acids. Trimming removed 6 bases from V and 0 bases from J, with 15 bases in between. Some clones are missing from TCRdb's copy, which holds only in-frame ones; the method was immunoSEQ multiplex PCR. Of some 95,000 clones listed, around 92% were seen once; the top ten hold around 0.54%. The data belong to a study of OX40 agonist ivuxolimab in advanced cancers. Across the study: Intravenous ivuxolimab was administered to patients every 2 weeks at 0.01 to 10 mg/kg. Melanoma, hepatocellular carcinoma, head and neck or renal cell cancer occurred in dose-escalation patients.

This TCR came from an adult with an advanced solid tumor such as melanoma, head and neck, liver or kidney cancer. The specimen was CD4+ or CD8+ T cells sorted from blood, collected in a trial of the OX40 agonist ivuxolimab. The V gene is TRBV6-5, the J gene TRBJ2-7, with no clear D. The CDR3 sequence: CASRPGTGYSYEQYF. The CDR3 DNA follows: TGTGCCAGCAGGCCAGGAACGGGCTACTCCTACGAGCAGTACTTC.